These 23 T cell receptor beta chains share one sample of origin, sequenced in a study of cytomegalovirus exposure and HLA in healthy donors. With 60 Vbeta and 13 Jbeta primers, the PCR was carried out. Profiled with immunoSEQ multiplex PCR; TCRdb holds only in-frame clones, not every one. Of just over 200,000 clones listed, roughly 80% are singletons. Material for sequencing was PBMCs. Every receptor here comes from a middle-aged man in good health and CMV-seronegative.

In its sample, this clone was seen a few times. The V gene is TRBV15, the J gene TRBJ2-4; 9 positions match TRBD1. The CDR3 runs 15 residues. Trimming cost V 5 bases and J 4 bases; bases outside gene matches: 6. The V gene's germline CDR1 is LNHNV and CDR2 YYDKDF (reference sequence). CDR3 sequence: CATSGGTGTKNIQYF. DNA for the CDR3: TGTGCCACCAGCGGCGGGACAGGGACTAAAAACATTCAGTACTTC.

The chain has TRBV19 and TRBJ2-4, with TRBD1 matching over 9 bases. The J segment lost 8 bases and the V segment lost 1 base, leaving 6 bases of the junction unmatched. The CDR3 spans 15 residues. The germline V gene encodes CDR1 LNHDA and CDR2 SQIVND (reference sequence). This CDR3 reads CASSIGTGVSDIQYF. CDR3 sequence (DNA): TGTGCCAGTAGTATAGGGACAGGGGTCAGCGACATTCAGTACTTC.

This clone was found once. This chain links TRBV28 with TRBJ1-2; 8 bases agree with TRBD1. The V and J ends lost 5 bases and 2 bases, in that order; junction bases with no gene match: 4. Germline assignment: CDR1 MDHEN and CDR2 SYDVKM. The length of the CDR3 is 14 residues. Here the CDR3 reads CASSDRTGNYGYTF. The DNA for the CDR3 is TGTGCCAGCAGTGACCGGACAGGGAACTATGGCTACACCTTC.

V gene TRBV30 combines with J gene TRBJ2-7; unclear D gene. V gave up 3 bases and J gave up 7 bases, with 10 bases separating them. The CDR3 runs 11 residues. Germline assignment: CDR1 GTSNPN and CDR2 SVGIG (reference sequence). CDR3 loop: CAWRLVEEQYF. For the CDR3, the DNA is TGTGCCTGGAGACTGGTGGAGGAGCAGTACTTC.

CDR3 residues: CASSRGGETQYF. CDR3 bases: TGTGCCAGCAGCCGGGGAGGAGAGACCCAGTACTTC. The V call is TRBV5-8, the J call TRBJ2-5; tentatively, D is TRBD2 (6 bases). This CDR3 is built from 12 residues. With 4 bases removed from V and 4 bases from J, the gap between germline ends came to 8 bases. CDR1 is SGHTS, CDR2 YDEGEE, per germline.

This chain connects TRBV28 to TRBJ2-7; possibly TRBD2 for D (6 bases). This CDR3 contains 14 residues. V shed 3 bases and J shed 2 bases, with 11 bases lying between them. The germline V gene has CDR1 MDHEN and CDR2 SYDVKM. This CDR3 is CASSFSRDPYEQYF. Written as DNA, the CDR3 is TGTGCCAGCAGTTTCTCGCGGGACCCCTACGAGCAGTACTTC.

The chain recombines TRBV25-1 with TRBJ1-6; tentative D call: TRBD1 (6 bases). There are 17 residues in the CDR3. CDR1 and CDR2 (germline): MGHDK, SYGVNS. The germline V and J ends were trimmed by 2 bases and 7 bases, with 18 bases remaining between them. The CDR3 sequence is CASSEAGAVSLNSPLHF. The CDR3, as DNA: TGTGCCAGCAGTGAAGCAGGGGCCGTCTCTCTGAATTCACCCCTCCACTTT.

About this clone itself: The sample has other DNA sequences that encode this CDR3 too. The chain combines TRBV5-1 with TRBJ2-7; 7 bases are a match to TRBD1. Germline assignment: CDR1 SGHRS and CDR2 YFSETQ. The CDR3 covers 14 residues. V dropped 0 bases and J dropped 2; count of bases not matched to a gene: 2. This CDR3 is CASSLGTGPYEQYF. CDR3 bases: TGCGCCAGCAGCTTGGGGACAGGCCCCTACGAGCAGTACTTC.

The V gene is TRBV5-6, the J gene TRBJ2-7, with D maybe TRBD2 (6 bases). CDR1 is SGHDT and CDR2 is YYEEEE in the germline V gene. The germline V and J ends were trimmed by 5 bases and 6 bases, with 21 bases remaining between them. The CDR3 is made up of 15 amino acids. CDR3 nucleotide sequence: TGTGCCAGCAGTCCTTGGAACGGGAGAATTAGCGAGCAGTACTTC. Encoded protein: CASSPWNGRISEQYF.

The genes are TRBV25-1 and TRBJ2-1, with 11 bases identical to TRBD2. The CDR3 runs to 15 residues. The J segment lost 7 bases and the V segment lost 3 bases, leaving 5 bases of the junction unmatched. Germline V gene lookup returns CDR1 MGHDK and CDR2 SYGVNS. Here the CDR3 reads CASSDAGTSGNEQFF. In DNA form, the CDR3 reads TGTGCCAGCAGTGACGCCGGGACTAGCGGTAATGAGCAGTTCTTC.

V is TRBV30 and J is TRBJ1-4, with D maybe TRBD1 (5 bases). From germline, CDR1 is GTSNPN and CDR2 SVGIG (reference sequence). The CDR3 extends over 15 amino acids. This CDR3 is CAASAEAGNLEKLFF. DNA for the CDR3: TGTGCTGCAAGTGCAGAGGCAGGGAATTTAGAAAAACTGTTTTTT.

The rearrangement joins TRBV10-3 to TRBJ2-5, with D tentatively TRBD2 (6 bases). In germline, CDR1 is ENHRY, CDR2 SYGVKD. V dropped 2 bases and J dropped 1 base, with 14 bases sitting between them. The CDR3 loop spans 16 amino acids. This CDR3 reads CAISEGGTASQETQYF. The CDR3 DNA sequence: TGTGCCATCAGTGAGGGGGGGACCGCGAGCCAAGAGACCCAGTACTTC.

Only one count was recorded for this clone. This chain links TRBV6-1 with TRBJ2-3; the match to TRBD2 covers 9 bases. The CDR3 sequence is 15 residues long. The V gene end was trimmed by 8 bases and the J gene end by 0 bases; junction bases not matched to a gene: 6. CDR1 MNHNS and CDR2 SASEGT come from the germline V gene. This CDR3 reads CASGTSRPSTDTQYF. DNA of the CDR3: TGTGCCAGCGGGACTAGCCGTCCTAGCACAGATACGCAGTATTTT.

The CDR3 protein is CASSVGERQGAYEQFF. The DNA for the CDR3 is TGTGCCAGCAGCGTAGGGGAGAGACAGGGGGCTTATGAGCAGTTCTTC. The gene calls are TRBV9 and TRBJ2-1; TRBD1 matches 10 bases. Losses at the gene ends were 0 bases for V and 8 bases for J; bases not matched to a gene: 8. The CDR3 contains 16 residues. Looked up from germline, CDR1 is SGDLS and CDR2 is YYNGEE.

The V gene is TRBV10-3, the J gene TRBJ1-1; TRBD1 is a possible D gene (6 bases). The CDR3 extends over 14 amino acids. Germline values: CDR1 ENHRY, CDR2 SYGVKD. V lost 5 bases, J lost 5 bases, and 15 bases lay in between. CDR3 amino acids: CAISSTGRETEAFF. CDR3 nucleotide sequence: TGTGCCATCAGTTCGACAGGCCGAGAGACTGAAGCTTTCTTT.

Remarks on this clone: Different DNA sequences within this sample yield the same CDR3. CDR3 nucleotide sequence: TGCGCCAGCAGCTTGGGGACAGGTAATCAGCCCCAGCATTTT. This gives the protein CASSLGTGNQPQHF. The genes are TRBV5-1 and TRBJ1-5; TRBD1 matches 7 bases. Germline V gene lookup returns CDR1 SGHRS and CDR2 YFSETQ. The V and J ends lost 0 bases and 4 bases, in that order; junction bases with no gene match: 1. The CDR3 extends over 14 amino acids.

This clone has just a few counts. This rearrangement joins TRBV27 to TRBJ1-1, with TRBD1 matching 8 bases. The CDR3 extends over 13 amino acids. V lost 1 base and J lost 11; bases outside the gene matches: 6. Germline CDR1 MNHEY, CDR2 SMNVEV (reference sequence). The CDR3 bases are TGTGCCAGCAGTTTATACAGGGGGGCAGGTGCTTTCTTT. Translated, it gives CASSLYRGAGAFF.

The chain recombines TRBV9 with TRBJ2-1; D may be TRBD2 (6 bases). Trimming took 4 bases from V and 6 from J, leaving 14 bases between them. The germline V gene encodes CDR1 SGDLS and CDR2 YYNGEE. The CDR3 extends over 14 amino acids. The CDR3 DNA reads TGTGCCAGCAGCCGCGACCTACTAGCCAATGAGCAGTTCTTC. Translated: CASSRDLLANEQFF.

This clone was observed a single time. The chain employs TRBV7-9 and TRBJ2-2, with a possible D match to TRBD1 (5 bases). The CDR3 runs to 12 residues. The germline gives CDR1 SEHNR, CDR2 FQNEAQ (reference sequence). The germline V and J ends were trimmed by 4 bases and 7 bases, with 7 bases remaining between them. For the CDR3, the DNA is TGTGCCAGCAGCTCCAGGGACGGGGAGCTGTTTTTT. Protein product: CASSSRDGELFF.

Here the CDR3 reads CASGQGYNEQFF. The CDR3 bases are TGTGCCAGTGGACAGGGATACAATGAGCAGTTCTTC. The chain uses TRBV6-5 and TRBJ2-1; TRBD1 matches at 8 bases. The ends lost 9 bases at V and 4 bases at J; junction bases unmatched: 2. The CDR3 is 12 amino acids. The germline gives CDR1 MNHEY, CDR2 SVGAGI.

The genes are TRBV9 and TRBJ2-7; tentative D call: TRBD1 (6 bases). Trimming left V 4 bases short and J 3 bases short, with 11 bases between. The CDR3 is made up of 13 amino acids. From germline, CDR1 is SGDLS and CDR2 YYNGEE. CDR3 in amino acids: CASSPGQNYEQYF. The CDR3, as DNA: TGTGCCAGCAGCCCTGGACAGAACTACGAGCAGTACTTC.

This clone was found a few times. The chain links TRBV6-6 to TRBJ2-5; D may be TRBD1 (5 bases). This CDR3 is 16 amino acids long. Germline values: CDR1 MNHNY, CDR2 SVGAGI (reference sequence). Trimming removed 0 bases at V and 1 base at J, with 12 bases between. The CDR3 DNA reads as TGTGCCAGCAGTTACTCTAGGAGAACAGGCCAAGAGACCCAGTACTTC. Protein product: CASSYSRRTGQETQYF.

This clone was detected a few times. J is TRBJ2-1 and V is TRBV11-3, with a weak D call TRBD2 (6 bases). CDR1 and CDR2 (germline): SGHNT, YENEEA. V lost 2 bases, J lost 13 bases, and 12 bases lay in between. The CDR3 runs 12 residues. CDR3 in amino acids: CASSLKGTRQFF. The CDR3 DNA reads TGTGCCAGCAGCTTAAAAGGGACTCGTCAGTTCTTC. Filled out from reference TRBV11-3 and TRBJ2-1, the complete variable domain reads EAGVVQSPRYKIIEKKQPVAFWCNPISGHNTLYWYLQNLGQGPELLIRYENEEAVDDSQLPKDRFSAERLKGVDSTLKIQPAELGDSAVYLCASSLKGTRQFFGPGTRLTVL.